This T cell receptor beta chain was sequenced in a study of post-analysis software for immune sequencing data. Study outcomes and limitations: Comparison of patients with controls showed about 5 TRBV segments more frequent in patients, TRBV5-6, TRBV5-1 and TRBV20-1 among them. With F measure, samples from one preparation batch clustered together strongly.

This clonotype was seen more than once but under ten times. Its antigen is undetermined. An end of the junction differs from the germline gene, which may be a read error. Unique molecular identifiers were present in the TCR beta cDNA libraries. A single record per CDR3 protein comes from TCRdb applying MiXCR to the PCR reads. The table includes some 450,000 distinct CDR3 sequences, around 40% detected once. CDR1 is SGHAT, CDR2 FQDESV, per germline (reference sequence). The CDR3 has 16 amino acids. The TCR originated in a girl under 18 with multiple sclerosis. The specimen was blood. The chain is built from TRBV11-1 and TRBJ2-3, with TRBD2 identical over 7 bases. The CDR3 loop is CPSSLYRGSVIDTQYF. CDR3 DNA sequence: TGTCCCAGCAGCTTATACCGCGGGAGTGTCATAGATACGCAGTATTTT.